This T cell receptor (beta chain) was sequenced for a study of Tregs in tolerant kidney transplant recipients. Looked up from germline, CDR1 is SEHNR and CDR2 is FQNEAQ (reference sequence). V lost 5 bases, J lost 8 bases, and 9 bases lay in between. CDR3 length equals 12 residues. Assay used: immunoSEQ multiplex PCR; TCRdb lists only in-frame clones, some missing. The sample has tens of thousands of clones, approximately 91% seen once. This chain uses TRBV7-9 with TRBJ1-4, with D tentatively TRBD1 (5 bases). The source material was CD4+ T cells from blood, sampled before the transplant. The sequence came from a human donor who received a combined kidney and bone marrow transplant. In DNA form, the CDR3 reads TGTGCCAGCAGCAGGGGTGAGGAAAAACTGTTTTTT. Its protein is CASSRGEEKLFF.